This T cell receptor beta chain stems from a study of T cell responses to AZD1222 COVID-19 vaccine. The study, taken as a whole, reports: Samples come after the peak T cell response, not at day 14. Mapped onto spike, vaccine-associated CD4 TCRs spanned it and were dominant at 160-218 and 743-854.

Method: immunoSEQ multiplex PCR; TCRdb's copy keeps in-frame clones and lacks some. Of roughly 140,000 clones listed, more than 75% are singletons. The V end lost 7 bases, the J end lost 0 bases, and 7 bases lay between the germline ends. CDR3 length: 13 amino acids. The germline CDR1 and CDR2 sequences are MNHNY and SVGAGI (reference sequence). This clone has just a few counts. Its antigen is unidentified. The specimen comprised peripheral blood, sampled 28 days after the second AZD1222 dose. The TCR comes from an adult who received the AZD1222 COVID-19 vaccine. The gene calls are TRBV6-6 and TRBJ2-1; D remains ambiguous. The chain's CDR3 is CASTVSSYNEQFF. As DNA, the CDR3 is TGTGCCAGCACGGTCAGCTCCTACAATGAGCAGTTCTTC.